These 19 T cell receptor beta chains share one sample of origin, sequenced in a study of PD-L1 blockade in urothelial cancer. Data came from immunoSEQ multiplex PCR; TCRdb stores just in-frame clones and leaves some out. Of more than 85,000 clones listed, roughly nine tenths are singletons. Sequencing was performed on PBMCs, taken around atezolizumab (anti-PD-L1) treatment. All receptors derive from a woman aged 80 or older with urothelial cancer.

The V call is TRBV5-1, the J call TRBJ2-3; 11 nucleotides line up with TRBD1. The V gene end was trimmed by 4 bases and the J gene end by 3 bases; junction bases not matched to a gene: 4. This CDR3 contains 15 residues. Germline loops: CDR1 SGHRS, CDR2 YFSETQ. For the CDR3, the DNA is TGCGCCAGCAGCGCCCGGGACAGGGGGACAGATACGCAGTATTTT. Protein product: CASSARDRGTDTQYF.

This chain uses TRBV5-1 with TRBJ1-1, with a possible D match to TRBD1 (5 bases). This CDR3 comprises 14 residues. The V gene lost 3 bases and the J gene lost 1 base, with 10 bases spanning the gap. CDR1 and CDR2 (germline): SGHRS, YFSETQ. Here the CDR3 reads CASSSRQPNTEAFF. In nucleotides, the CDR3 is TGCGCCAGCAGCTCCCGACAGCCGAACACTGAAGCTTTCTTT.

The table lists this clone with a count of one. V gene TRBV27 combines with J gene TRBJ2-3, with 7 bases that match TRBD2. V lost 7 bases to trimming and J lost 3 bases; unmatched junction nucleotides: 7. Per germline, CDR1 MNHEY and CDR2 SMNVEV (reference sequence). The CDR3 is 14 amino acids. CDR3 residues: CASTGWGGTDTQYF. The CDR3 nucleotides read TGTGCCAGCACGGGATGGGGGGGGACAGATACGCAGTATTTT.

The chain combines TRBV7-9 with TRBJ2-2; tentative D call: TRBD2 (7 bases). The CDR3 runs to 16 residues. The V end was cut by 5 bases, the J end by 6 bases, with 19 bases between. The germline V gene has CDR1 SEHNR and CDR2 FQNEAQ (reference sequence). As DNA, the CDR3 is TGTGCCAGCAGCCGGGACACCGGGGGGATGTCCGGGGAGCTGTTTTTT. It is translated as CASSRDTGGMSGELFF.

The chain has TRBV15 and TRBJ1-5; maybe TRBD1 (5 bases). This CDR3 region has 20 residues. V lost 0 bases and J 0 bases, leaving 21 bases between the germline ends. The germline gives CDR1 LNHNV, CDR2 YYDKDF (reference sequence). For the CDR3, the DNA is TGTGCCACCAGCAGAGATATCGGAGCTGTGGGGGGAAATAGCAATCAGCCCCAGCATTTT. As protein: CATSRDIGAVGGNSNQPQHF.

This chain links TRBV7-9 with TRBJ2-4; 8 bases are shared with TRBD1. Germline V gene sequence: CDR1 SEHNR, CDR2 FQNEAQ (reference sequence). Unmatched junction bases numbered 9, after V lost 6 bases and J lost 2 bases. The CDR3 runs 16 residues. For the CDR3, the DNA is TGTGCCAGCAGTTTACAGGGGGAGGCATCCAAAAACATTCAGTACTTC. Translating gives CASSLQGEASKNIQYF.

The rearrangement uses TRBV14 and TRBJ1-3; 7 bases map to TRBD1. The CDR3 is 17 amino acids. The V gene end was trimmed by 2 bases and the J gene end by 4 bases; junction bases not matched to a gene: 11. Germline V lookup: CDR1 SGHDN, CDR2 FVKESK. CDR3 in DNA: TGTGCCAGCAGCCAACTGCACCGGGACAGCCAAGGAAACACCATATATTTT. This gives the protein CASSQLHRDSQGNTIYF.

The V gene is TRBV19, the J gene TRBJ2-7; maybe TRBD1 (5 bases). Germline CDR1 reads LNHDA; CDR2 reads SQIVND (reference sequence). CDR3 size: 11 residues. The ends were cut back, 8 bases at V and 5 bases at J, with 10 bases in the middle. The CDR3 is CASGRVHEQYF. CDR3 sequence (DNA): TGTGCCAGTGGCAGGGTGCACGAGCAGTACTTC.

The CDR3 nucleotides read TGTGCCAGCAGTTTGACAGGAGGTAGTAGCAATCAGCCCCAGCATTTT. This codes for CASSLTGGSSNQPQHF. The gene calls are TRBV28 and TRBJ1-5; tentative D call: TRBD1 (6 bases). CDR1 and CDR2 from the germline V gene are MDHEN and SYDVKM. The length of the CDR3 is 16 residues. Between the trimmed V and J ends, which lost 3 bases and 0 bases, there was a span of 12 bases.

The V and J genes are TRBV6-1 and TRBJ2-1, with no clear D. V was clipped by 3 bases and J by 10 bases, with 10 bases between them. Germline-derived CDR1 and CDR2 are MNHNS and SASEGT. CDR3 length: 12 residues. The CDR3 coding sequence is TGTGCCAGCAGTGACTTGACTTCGGAGCAGTTCTTC. Translating it yields CASSDLTSEQFF.

CDR3 in amino acids: CASYRLSSGNTIYF. CDR3 nucleotides: TGTGCCAGCTACCGTCTGAGCTCTGGAAACACCATATATTTT. This chain uses TRBV6-1 with TRBJ1-3; D not certain. The CDR3 is 14 amino acids. Germline V gives CDR1 MNHNS, CDR2 SASEGT. V was pared by 8 bases and J by 0 bases, with 11 bases between.

J is TRBJ1-1 and V is TRBV6-5, with D uncertain. This CDR3 has 15 residues. Trimming pared 6 bases from V and 0 bases from J, leaving 14 bases between. CDR1 and CDR2 (germline): MNHEY, SVGAGI. In DNA, the CDR3 is TGTGCCAGCAGCTACCCGCAGTCCATGAACACTGAAGCTTTCTTT. Encoded protein: CASSYPQSMNTEAFF.

J is TRBJ2-1 and V is TRBV13; 11 nucleotides align to TRBD2. CDR1 is PRHDT, CDR2 FYEKMQ, per germline (reference sequence). This CDR3 spans 15 amino acids. V shed 5 bases and J 3 bases; nucleotides not matched to a gene: 3. The CDR3 region has the DNA TGTGCCAGCAGCCGAACTAGCGGGAGCTACAATGAGCAGTTCTTC. This sequence encodes CASSRTSGSYNEQFF. The full variable domain, its missing parts supplied by reference TRBV13 and TRBJ2-1, is AAGVIQSPRHLIKEKRETATLKCYPIPRHDTVYWYQQGPGQDPQFLISFYEKMQSDKGSIPDRFSAQQFSDYHSELNMSSLELGDSALYFCASSRTSGSYNEQFFGPGTRLTVL.

CDR3 DNA: TGCGCCAGCAGCACCGACGGACAGCAAGAGACCCAGTACTTC. It yields the protein CASSTDGQQETQYF. The chain is built from TRBV5-1 and TRBJ2-5; D possibly corresponds to TRBD1 (6 bases). Trimming took off 4 bases at V and 2 bases at J, with 12 bases between the two ends. The length of the CDR3 is 14 residues. Looked up from germline, CDR1 is SGHRS and CDR2 is YFSETQ.

In its sample, this clone was seen a few times. The chain links TRBV27 to TRBJ2-4; 10 bases match TRBD2. This CDR3 is built from 13 residues. The germline V gene has CDR1 MNHEY and CDR2 SMNVEV (reference sequence). V was clipped by 6 bases and J by 5 bases; unmatched bases: 1. The CDR3 DNA follows: TGTGCCAGCAGCCTAGCGGGGGAAAACATTCAGTACTTC. Its protein product is CASSLAGENIQYF.

This rearrangement joins TRBV7-6 to TRBJ2-7, with 8 bases fitting TRBD1. CDR1 is SGHVS, CDR2 FNYEAQ, per germline. V was pared by 5 bases and J by 0 bases, with 6 bases of the junction left unmatched. The CDR3 spans 15 residues. CDR3: CASSPRTGSSYEQYF. The CDR3 bases are TGTGCCAGCAGCCCACGGACAGGGAGCTCCTACGAGCAGTACTTC.

The chain carries TRBV4-1 and TRBJ1-6, with 8 nucleotides matching TRBD1. Trimming cost V 0 bases and J 5 bases; bases outside gene matches: 9. The CDR3 totals 18 residues. Germline CDR1 and CDR2: MGHRA and YSYEKL. This CDR3 reads CASSQDQVRTGNNSPLHF. CDR3 sequence (DNA): TGCGCCAGCAGCCAAGATCAGGTAAGGACAGGGAATAATTCACCCCTCCACTTT.

This sequence joins TRBV4-1 and TRBJ2-7, with 7 bases matching TRBD1. Germline trimming cut 4 bases from V and 5 bases from J; bases unmatched to any gene: 14. Germline V gene lookup returns CDR1 MGHRA and CDR2 YSYEKL. CDR3 length equals 16 residues. The CDR3 nucleotides read TGCGCCAGCAGCCGCCCGACAGGGTCTTCCTTCCACGAGCAGTACTTC. Protein: CASSRPTGSSFHEQYF.

V is TRBV28 and J is TRBJ2-7, with 13 nucleotides matching TRBD2. The germline CDR1 and CDR2 sequences are MDHEN and SYDVKM. V was pared by 6 bases and J by 6 bases, with 2 bases of the junction left unmatched. The CDR3 extends over 13 amino acids. CDR3 nucleotide sequence: TGTGCCAGCAGGGGGACTAGCGGGACCGAGCAGTACTTC. It specifies CASRGTSGTEQYF.